Listed here are 14 T cell receptor beta chains from one sample, sequenced in a study of blood T cell repertoires in COVID-19. Repertoires were generated with immunoSEQ multiplex PCR, while TCRdb's copy carries only in-frame clones and drops some. Of roughly 97,000 clones in the sample, roughly nine tenths were seen once. The sequencing sample was made of peripheral blood. The receptors stem from a man aged 55 to 70 with acute or convalescent COVID-19.

The chain employs TRBV19 and TRBJ2-5; tentatively, D is TRBD2 (5 bases). V was clipped by 9 bases and J by 5 bases, with 22 bases between them. The V gene's germline CDR1 is LNHDA and CDR2 SQIVND (reference sequence). The CDR3 runs to 15 residues. CDR3 in amino acids: CASTPEGSPIETQYF. The CDR3 coding sequence is TGTGCCAGCACCCCCGAGGGTAGTCCCATCGAGACCCAGTACTTC.

The CDR3 reads CASTNLAGADTQYF. CDR3 in DNA: TGTGCCAGTACGAACCTAGCGGGGGCAGATACGCAGTATTTT. The V call is TRBV19, the J call TRBJ2-3, with 10 bases aligning to TRBD2. This CDR3 spans 14 amino acids. The V gene's germline CDR1 is LNHDA and CDR2 SQIVND (reference sequence). Trimming at V came to 7 bases and at J to 4 bases, leaving 5 bases not matched to a gene.

The genes are TRBV19 and TRBJ1-5; D perhaps matches TRBD1 (6 bases). The germline CDR1 and CDR2 sequences are LNHDA and SQIVND (reference sequence). The ends were cut back, 3 bases at V and 7 bases at J, with 13 bases in the middle. CDR3 length: 14 amino acids. This CDR3 reads CASSMAGAGQPQHF. The CDR3 DNA follows: TGTGCCAGTAGTATGGCGGGGGCCGGGCAGCCCCAGCATTTT.

The rearrangement uses TRBV19 and TRBJ1-1; TRBD1 matches 8 bases. Trimming cost V 4 bases and J 0 bases; bases outside gene matches: 10. The CDR3 length is 17 residues. Germline CDR1 is LNHDA and CDR2 is SQIVND (reference sequence). The CDR3 region has the DNA TGTGCCAGTAGTAACTTCCGGGACAGGACCTTGAACACTGAAGCTTTCTTT. This sequence encodes CASSNFRDRTLNTEAFF.

The chain is built from TRBV2 and TRBJ1-5; TRBD1 might be the D (6 bases). This CDR3 contains 17 residues. The V gene lost 6 bases and the J gene lost 7 bases, with 25 bases spanning the gap. Germline loops: CDR1 SNHLY, CDR2 FYNNEI. The CDR3 nucleotides read TGTGCCAGCAGCCCCCTCGGGGGGCCTTTTGGTGGGCAGCCCCAGCATTTT. Translated: CASSPLGGPFGGQPQHF. Complete variable domain (other parts from reference TRBV2 and TRBJ1-5): EPEVTQTPSHQVTQMGQEVILRCVPISNHLYFYWYRQILGQKVEFLVSFYNNEISEKSEIFDDQFSVERPDGSNFTLKIRSTKLEDSAMYFCASSPLGGPFGGQPQHFGDGTRLSIL.

The gene calls are TRBV5-1 and TRBJ1-2; 8 bases fit TRBD1. Trimming took 3 bases from V and 3 from J; bases not matched to a gene: 7. This CDR3 is built from 15 residues. The V gene's germline CDR1 is SGHRS and CDR2 YFSETQ. CDR3 bases: TGCGCCAGCAGCTCCGTGACAGGGGAGCACTATGGCTACACCTTC. Its translation: CASSSVTGEHYGYTF.

This chain links TRBV10-1 with TRBJ1-4; 9 bases align to TRBD1. The V and J ends lost 7 bases and 7 bases, in that order; junction bases with no gene match: 7. There are 14 residues in the CDR3. CDR1 WNHNN and CDR2 SYGVQD come from the germline V gene (reference sequence). CDR3 nucleotide sequence: TGCGCCAGCACTACAGGGGGCCAAGGTGAAAAACTGTTTTTT. It translates to CASTTGGQGEKLFF.

V usage is TRBV7-9 and J usage is TRBJ1-1, with 8 nucleotides matching TRBD1. The CDR3 totals 14 residues. Germline values: CDR1 SEHNR, CDR2 FQNEAQ (reference sequence). Trimming cost V 2 bases and J 3 bases; bases outside gene matches: 2. Here the CDR3 reads CASSLMDRDTEAFF. The DNA for the CDR3 is TGTGCCAGCAGCTTAATGGACAGGGACACTGAAGCTTTCTTT.

The chain is built from TRBV6-6 and TRBJ1-2; the D gene is possibly TRBD1 (5 bases). Germline assignment: CDR1 MNHNY and CDR2 SVGAGI (reference sequence). The CDR3 is 14 residues long. The V and J ends lost 2 bases and 3 bases respectively, with 10 bases between them. The CDR3 DNA sequence: TGTGCCAGCAGTTACCACGCGGGGCACTATGGCTACACCTTC. This gives the protein CASSYHAGHYGYTF.

V gene TRBV7-8 combines with J gene TRBJ2-3, with a weak D call TRBD1 (6 bases). This CDR3 is 15 amino acids long. Germline V gives CDR1 SGHVS, CDR2 FQNEAQ. Trimming took off 5 bases at V and 0 bases at J, with 12 bases between the two ends. DNA of the CDR3: TGTGCCAGCAGCATAAACAGGGTTAGCACAGATACGCAGTATTTT. Amino acids: CASSINRVSTDTQYF.

This rearrangement joins TRBV2 to TRBJ2-1; the match to TRBD2 covers 14 bases. The CDR3 has 16 amino acids. Per germline, CDR1 SNHLY and CDR2 FYNNEI. The V segment lost 6 bases and the J segment 6 bases; nucleotides outside the gene matches: 7. CDR3 nucleotides: TGTGCCAGCAGCCCGGGACTAGCGGGGGCCGGCAATGAGCAGTTCTTC. Amino acid sequence: CASSPGLAGAGNEQFF.

V is TRBV18 and J is TRBJ1-2; 8 positions agree with TRBD1. CDR1 is KGHSH and CDR2 is LQKENI in the germline V gene. CDR3 size: 14 residues. Losses at the gene ends were 6 bases for V and 0 bases for J; bases not matched to a gene: 3. CDR3 region: CASSPDRANYGYTF. DNA of the CDR3: TGTGCCAGCTCTCCGGACAGGGCTAACTATGGCTACACCTTC.

This chain connects TRBV10-2 to TRBJ1-2; a weak D match, TRBD1 (6 bases). CDR1 and CDR2 (germline): WSHSY, SAAADI. Trimming pared 4 bases from V and 7 bases from J, leaving 16 bases between. The CDR3 loop spans 14 amino acids. The CDR3 region is CASSARGALAGYTF. CDR3 DNA: TGCGCCAGCAGTGCACGGGGGGCTTTAGCTGGCTACACCTTC.

This rearrangement joins TRBV3-1 (or the pseudogene TRBV3-2) to TRBJ1-2, with 8 positions matching TRBD1. The CDR3 runs 14 residues. Germline CDR1 reads LGHDT; CDR2 reads YNNKEL (reference sequence). Unmatched junction bases numbered 3, after V lost 4 bases and J lost 2 bases. This CDR3 is CASSLWTGNYGYTF. CDR3 DNA sequence: TGTGCCAGCAGCCTATGGACAGGGAACTATGGCTACACCTTC.